Detailed here is one T cell receptor beta chain. Its antigen is currently not known. Per-base qualities were not stored, and no clone one base away is much larger. The sample originates from a study of siplizumab effects on memory and regulatory T cells (dated by TCRdb to between 2018 and 2021). With regard to the full study: The study examined how the anti-CD2 antibody siplizumab affects alloreactive T-cell subsets in allogeneic mixed lymphocyte reactions built from human PBMCs.

For CDR1 and CDR2, the germline V gene lists MNHNS and SASEGT. V drops 5 bases and J drops 5 bases, leaving 16 bases in between. The CDR3, from cysteine to phenylalanine, totals 15 residues. Here the CDR3 DNA is all that survives: 45 bases in frame from base 1. The library relied on the immunoSEQ multiplex PCR assay. Each sample had some 9.7 x 10^4 TCR templates assayed by the deep sequencing platform. Genomic DNA extracted from sorted T cells was used for TCRbeta CDR3 sequencing. The original pipeline was this. The R programming language was used for the clonal analysis of the TCRbeta CDR3 data. Unstimulated samples were compared with post-reaction CFSE-low samples to define alloreactive CD4+ and CD8+ clones. By matching sequences to the repertoires of sorted unstimulated Treg and non-Treg cells, each alloreactive CD4+ clone was assigned a regulatory or non-regulatory origin. Drawn from immuneACCESS, this table holds only the in-frame rearrangements with V and J called that TCRdb kept. Clones are partly lost; checked studies trace under half to an unresolved V gene and leave the rest unexplained. The DNA was the basis for D and trimming; V, J and clone size are from that table. For this sample the table gives roughly 70,000 clones, of which roughly 93% were detected only once. Jointly, the top ten make up roughly 4.7% of the sample.

Here is what the overall study found, with its caveats: The cumulative frequency of alloreactive sequences that could be traced back to unstimulated CD4+ memory T cells was significantly reduced by siplizumab. For roughly 75-97% of proliferating CD4+ or CD8+ clones, no naive or memory phenotype could be assigned. No functional confirmation was obtained for the suppressive function of proliferating Tregs from siplizumab cultures. Unstimulated naive T cells appeared to be more diverse than memory T cells, and naive cells seemed to make a substantial contribution to the alloresponse. In reactions with siplizumab, an average of roughly 69% of mappable alloreactive CD4+ clones were Treg-derived, compared with 25% to 30% in control reactions. Because sequences at frequencies below about 10^-5 were poorly captured, only a minor fraction of alloreactive clones could be mapped back to unstimulated subsets.

Sorted unstimulated T cells and proliferating T cells recovered from mixed lymphocyte reactions were subjected to TCRbeta CDR3 sequencing. Fresh whole blood from about eleven HLA-typed healthy donors served as the source for isolating PBMCs. The chain was built from TRBV6-1 and TRBJ2-1, with a tentative D gene TRBD2 over 7 matching bases. The receptor was isolated from a human donor in good health. Sequenced sample: CD8+ T cells sorted from blood. The encoded CDR3 is CASSFSAGANNEQFF. Read as DNA, the sequence is TGTGCCAGCAGTTTTAGTGCGGGGGCCAACAATGAGCAGTTCTTC.